This T cell receptor beta chain originates from a study of post-analysis software for immune sequencing data. Broader study findings: Patients showed TRBV5-6, TRBV5-1 and TRBV20-1 among four to six TRBV segments more frequent than in controls. In multiple sclerosis, normalized Chao1 diversity was significantly below that of controls.

The germline gives CDR1 SNHLY, CDR2 FYNNEI. The CDR3 totals 12 residues. The V end was cut by 6 bases, the J end by 3 bases, with 9 bases between. Details on this clonotype: The antigen remains unidentified.

The authors incorporated unique molecular identifiers into the TCR beta cDNA libraries. In TCRdb, the PCR reads were re-called with MiXCR into one record per CDR3 protein. The sample carries 650,000 to 850,000 distinct CDR3 sequences, approximately 44% recorded once. Sequenced: blood. This receptor was obtained from a girl between 10 and 17 years old with multiple sclerosis. This rearrangement joins TRBV2 to TRBJ2-7; D unresolved. The DNA of the CDR3 is TGTGCCAGCAGGGATTACGTCTACGAGCAGTACTTC. It translates to CASRDYVYEQYF.